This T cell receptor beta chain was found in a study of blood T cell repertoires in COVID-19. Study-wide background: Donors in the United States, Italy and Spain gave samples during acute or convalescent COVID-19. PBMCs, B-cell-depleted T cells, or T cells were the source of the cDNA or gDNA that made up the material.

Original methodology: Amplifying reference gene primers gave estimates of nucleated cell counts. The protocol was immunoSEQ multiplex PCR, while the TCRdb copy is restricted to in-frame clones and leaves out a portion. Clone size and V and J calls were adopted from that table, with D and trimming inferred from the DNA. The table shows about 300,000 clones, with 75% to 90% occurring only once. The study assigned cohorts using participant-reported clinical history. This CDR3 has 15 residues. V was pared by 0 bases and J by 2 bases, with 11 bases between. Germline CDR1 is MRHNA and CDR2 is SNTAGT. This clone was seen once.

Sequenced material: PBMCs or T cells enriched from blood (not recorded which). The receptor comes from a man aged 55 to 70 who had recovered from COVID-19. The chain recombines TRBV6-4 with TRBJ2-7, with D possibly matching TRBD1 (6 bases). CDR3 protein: CASSDSEQGTYEQYF. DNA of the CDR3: TGTGCCAGCAGTGACTCGGAACAGGGTACCTACGAGCAGTACTTC.